The 3 T cell receptor beta chains below all came from one sample that was sequenced in a study of cytomegalovirus exposure and HLA in healthy donors. 60 Vbeta and 13 Jbeta primers were used in PCR. Method: immunoSEQ multiplex PCR; TCRdb's copy keeps in-frame clones and lacks some. Its table records 130,000 to 150,000 clones. Sequencing used PBMCs. The receptor source for this set is a woman in her 50s in good health and CMV-seronegative.

This chain links TRBV29-1 with TRBJ2-1; 16 nucleotides align to TRBD2. V lost 6 bases and J lost 4; bases outside the gene matches: 6. CDR1 and CDR2 (germline): SQVTM, ANQGSEA. CDR3 length: 16 amino acids. CDR3 amino acids: CSVGGLAGGGYNEQFF. In DNA, the CDR3 is TGCAGCGTCGGGGGACTAGCGGGAGGGGGATACAATGAGCAGTTCTTC.

This chain connects TRBV28 to TRBJ2-7, with a weak D call TRBD1 (5 bases). The germline CDR1 and CDR2 sequences are MDHEN and SYDVKM. This CDR3 spans 17 amino acids. V was pared by 1 base and J by 5 bases, with 21 bases between. CDR3 sequence (DNA): TGTGCCAGCAGTTTATCCCCCGCCAGGGCTTATCTCGACGAGCAGTACTTC. Translation gives CASSLSPARAYLDEQYF.

The chain joins TRBV4-2 to TRBJ2-7; 11 positions agree with TRBD2. J gave up 5 bases and V 3 bases, and 9 bases lay outside the gene matches. The CDR3 is made up of 16 amino acids. Germline CDR1 LGHNA, CDR2 YNFKEQ. For the CDR3, the DNA is TGTGCCAGCAGCCATTTAACTAGCGGGAGTAAGAACGAGCAGTACTTC. Encoded protein: CASSHLTSGSKNEQYF.